These 28 T cell receptor beta chains were all obtained from the same sample, sequenced in a study of Ad26.COV2.S vaccination and SARS-CoV-2 variants. Sequencing used immunoSEQ multiplex PCR; TCRdb keeps in-frame clones, though not all of them. Among about 480,000 clones listed, approximately 88% were seen once. The treatment denotes: around 19 received Ad26.COV2.S at low or high dose, single or two shots; about five received placebo; per-sample allocation not given. Samples came from day 63 after the first vaccine or placebo injection. Here the sequenced sample was peripheral blood, taken in a trial of Ad26.COV2.S vaccine versus placebo. The source is a person between 18 and 60 years old who received the Ad26.COV2.S COVID-19 vaccine or a placebo.

V usage is TRBV6-6 and J usage is TRBJ2-5; TRBD1 is a possible D gene (6 bases). The V end was cut by 6 bases, the J end by 3 bases, with 20 bases between. In germline, CDR1 is MNHNY, CDR2 SVGAGI (reference sequence). The CDR3 is 16 residues long. CDR3 in amino acids: CASRLTRDIIKETQYF. The CDR3, as DNA: TGTGCCAGCAGACTCACCCGGGACATCATAAAAGAGACCCAGTACTTC.

This chain links TRBV3-1 (or the pseudogene TRBV3-2) with TRBJ2-1; 8 nucleotides line up with TRBD2. The J segment lost 5 bases and the V segment lost 3 bases, leaving 6 bases of the junction unmatched. Looked up from germline, CDR1 is LGHDT and CDR2 is YNNKEL (reference sequence). This CDR3 spans 15 amino acids. The CDR3, as DNA: TGTGCCAGCAGCCAGTGGGCGGGAGGAAACAATGAGCAGTTCTTC. Amino acids: CASSQWAGGNNEQFF.

This clone was recorded only once. The chain has TRBV19 and TRBJ2-3, with D possibly being TRBD1 (6 bases). The CDR3 totals 16 residues. V was cut by 9 bases and J by 0 bases, with 19 bases left in between. CDR1 and CDR2 from the germline V gene are LNHDA and SQIVND (reference sequence). The CDR3: CASQGIPSRSTDTQYF. CDR3 nucleotides: TGTGCCAGCCAGGGGATACCGTCCCGTAGCACAGATACGCAGTATTTT.

The chain couples TRBV7-2 to TRBJ2-3, with 10 bases fitting TRBD2. The CDR3 length is 17 residues. Germline loops: CDR1 SGHTA, CDR2 FQGNSA. V shed 1 base, J shed 3 bases, and the junction held 7 bases outside the gene matches. CDR3 coding DNA: TGTGCCAGCAGCTTAGTGAGTAGCGGGAGGAGGACAGATACGCAGTATTTT. As protein: CASSLVSSGRRTDTQYF. The complete variable domain, with remaining parts taken from reference TRBV7-2 and TRBJ2-3, reads GAGVSQSPSNKVTEKGKDVELRCDPISGHTALYWYRQSLGQGLEFLIYFQGNSAPDKSGLPSDRFSAERTGGSVSTLTIQRTQQEDSAVYLCASSLVSSGRRTDTQYFGPGTRLTVL.

The V and J genes are TRBV29-1 and TRBJ2-7, with TRBD2 matching over 9 bases. V was pared by 1 base and J by 3 bases, with 1 base of the junction left unmatched. Germline-derived CDR1 and CDR2 are SQVTM and ANQGSEA. CDR3 size: 13 residues. The CDR3 region is CSVEGAGGYEQYF. The DNA for the CDR3 is TGCAGCGTTGAAGGAGCGGGGGGCTACGAGCAGTACTTC.

The chain links TRBV19 to TRBJ1-5; D might be TRBD1 (6 bases). This CDR3 region has 14 residues. Trimming removed 10 bases from V and 3 bases from J, with 16 bases in between. Germline V gene sequence: CDR1 LNHDA, CDR2 SQIVND (reference sequence). The CDR3 DNA is TGTGCCACCCAGATCGGGGGGCCCAATCAGCCCCAGCATTTT. Protein sequence: CATQIGGPNQPQHF.

The J gene is TRBJ2-1, the V gene TRBV24-1, with 9 bases that match TRBD1. V shed 5 bases and J 8 bases; nucleotides not matched to a gene: 9. The CDR3 loop spans 15 amino acids. Germline-derived CDR1 and CDR2 are KGHDR and SFDVKD. The CDR3, as DNA: TGTGCCACCAGTGGGGGACAGGGAGTAGTGTATGAGCAGTTCTTC. It is translated as CATSGGQGVVYEQFF.

The count of this clone is one. This chain links TRBV5-1 with TRBJ2-4; unclear D gene. Trimming removed 3 bases from V and 6 bases from J, with 16 bases in between. Germline CDR1 is SGHRS and CDR2 is YFSETQ. This CDR3 is 15 amino acids long. CDR3 DNA: TGCGCCAGCAGCTGGGTTGTAGGGTCGGCAAACATTCAGTACTTC. As protein: CASSWVVGSANIQYF.

CDR3 in amino acids: CASSASTGGGTEAFF. CDR3 bases: TGTGCCAGCAGCGCAAGCACAGGGGGCGGCACTGAAGCTTTCTTT. The gene calls are TRBV27 and TRBJ1-1, with 9 nucleotides matching TRBD1. The CDR3 spans 15 residues. CDR1 is MNHEY, CDR2 SMNVEV, per germline (reference sequence). V dropped 6 bases and J dropped 4; count of bases not matched to a gene: 9.

There are a few counts of this clone. This chain connects TRBV28 to TRBJ1-3, with a possible D match to TRBD1 (5 bases). Deletions cut 6 bases from V and 2 bases from J, with 17 bases between. Germline V gene lookup returns CDR1 MDHEN and CDR2 SYDVKM. The CDR3 consists of 16 residues. The CDR3 bases are TGTGCCAGCAGGATGGGGGGGTATCGTACTGGAAACACCATATATTTT. It yields the protein CASRMGGYRTGNTIYF. Complete variable domain (other parts from reference TRBV28 and TRBJ1-3): DVKVTQSSRYLVKRTGEKVFLECVQDMDHENMFWYRQDPGLGLRLIYFSYDVKMKEKGDIPEGYSVSREKKERFSLILESASTNQTSMYLCASRMGGYRTGNTIYFGEGSWLTVV.

CDR3: CSVRGGGSYEQYF. The CDR3 DNA follows: TGCAGCGTCCGTGGGGGAGGCAGCTACGAGCAGTACTTC. This sequence joins TRBV29-1 and TRBJ2-7; D possibly corresponds to TRBD2 (6 bases). V was pared by 6 bases and J by 3 bases, with 15 bases between. Germline V gene sequence: CDR1 SQVTM, CDR2 ANQGSEA. The CDR3 contains 13 residues.

CDR3 region: CASSLGPGGQLDGYTF. CDR3 nucleotides: TGTGCCAGCAGTTTGGGGCCCGGAGGGCAACTGGATGGCTACACCTTC. The chain is built from TRBV28 and TRBJ1-2, with D possibly TRBD1 on 5 matching bases. The V end was cut by 3 bases, the J end by 6 bases, with 20 bases between. The length of the CDR3 is 16 residues. CDR1 is MDHEN, CDR2 SYDVKM, per germline.

The genes are TRBV11-2 and TRBJ2-7, with TRBD2 matching over 8 bases. CDR1 and CDR2 from the germline V gene are SGHAT and FQNNGV. The J segment lost 4 bases and the V segment lost 7 bases, leaving 9 bases of the junction unmatched. The CDR3 length is 14 residues. The CDR3 DNA sequence: TGTGCCAGCAAAAGCCGGGGGGGAGTGTACGAGCAGTACTTC. Encoded protein: CASKSRGGVYEQYF.

The gene calls are TRBV29-1 and TRBJ1-6; D gene ambiguous. Germline CDR1 SQVTM, CDR2 ANQGSEA. The CDR3 is made up of 12 amino acids. Trimming left V 6 bases short and J 7 bases short, with 10 bases between. CDR3 sequence (DNA): TGCAGCGTCCAGGACGGGAATTCACCCCTCCACTTT. This translates into CSVQDGNSPLHF.

V gene TRBV6-5 combines with J gene TRBJ2-5; the match to TRBD2 covers 7 bases. Germline CDR1 MNHEY, CDR2 SVGAGI. The junction had 5 bases not matched to a gene; V was cut back by 7 bases and J by 3 bases. This CDR3 has 13 residues. This CDR3 reads CASKRDQKETQYF. CDR3 nucleotide sequence: TGTGCCAGCAAGCGGGACCAAAAAGAGACCCAGTACTTC.

This clone was seen more than once but under ten times. V is TRBV7-6 and J is TRBJ1-3; 7 bases agree with TRBD1. Trimming took 2 bases from V and 3 from J; bases not matched to a gene: 7. Germline V gene sequence: CDR1 SGHVS, CDR2 FNYEAQ. The CDR3 contains 16 residues. The CDR3 bases are TGTGCCAGCAGCTTAAGCCCCCGGGACAGTGGAAACACCATATATTTT. Translating gives CASSLSPRDSGNTIYF.

This chain links TRBV6-5 with TRBJ1-6, with a possible D match to TRBD1 (5 bases). Trimming took 7 bases from V and 2 from J, leaving 12 bases between them. CDR3 length: 15 residues. Germline CDR1 and CDR2: MNHEY and SVGAGI. CDR3: CASTSGDAYNSPLHF. The CDR3, as DNA: TGTGCCAGCACCTCGGGGGATGCCTATAATTCACCCCTCCACTTT.

The rearrangement joins TRBV5-1 to TRBJ2-1, with 7 nucleotides matching TRBD2. The junction had 11 bases not matched to a gene; V was cut back by 8 bases and J by 6 bases. Germline V gives CDR1 SGHRS, CDR2 YFSETQ. The CDR3 loop spans 14 amino acids. CDR3 in amino acids: CASRVSGTANEQFF. The CDR3 coding sequence is TGCGCCAGTCGGGTCAGCGGGACGGCCAATGAGCAGTTCTTC.

CDR3 sequence (DNA): TGTGCCAGCAGGGCAGGCCCCTCAAATCAGCCCCAGCATTTT. The encoded protein is CASRAGPSNQPQHF. V usage is TRBV2 and J usage is TRBJ1-5, with D uncertain. V lost 6 bases and J 4 bases, leaving 13 bases between the germline ends. This CDR3 comprises 14 residues. Germline V CDR1 and CDR2: SNHLY, FYNNEI.

The CDR3 DNA reads as TGTGCCAGCAGCTTCGGAGGTTGGGGAGCCGGCGGCGGGGAGCTGTTTTTT. Translation: CASSFGGWGAGGGELFF. V usage is TRBV4-2 and J usage is TRBJ2-2, with D perhaps matching TRBD2 (5 bases). Germline values: CDR1 LGHNA, CDR2 YNFKEQ. V shed 5 bases and J shed 7 bases, with 23 bases lying between them. The CDR3 sequence is 17 residues long.

This clone has a handful of counts. The rearrangement links TRBV27 to TRBJ2-2; maybe TRBD2 (6 bases). CDR1 and CDR2 (germline): MNHEY, SMNVEV (reference sequence). CDR3 length: 16 residues. With 5 bases removed from V and 0 bases from J, the gap between germline ends came to 13 bases. The CDR3 region is CASSPGRETNTGELFF. Written as DNA, the CDR3 is TGTGCCAGCAGTCCCGGACGGGAGACGAACACCGGGGAGCTGTTTTTT.

The V call is TRBV7-2, the J call TRBJ2-3; D might be TRBD2 (7 bases). The CDR3 is 12 residues long. The germline V gene encodes CDR1 SGHTA and CDR2 FQGNSA. Trimming left V 11 bases short and J 0 bases short, with 9 bases between. CDR3 region: CAGGASTDTQYF. CDR3 coding DNA: TGTGCCGGGGGGGCTAGCACAGATACGCAGTATTTT.

The chain has TRBV9 and TRBJ2-7; D might be TRBD1 (6 bases). CDR3 size: 15 residues. The germline V and J ends were trimmed by 2 bases and 9 bases, with 21 bases remaining between them. Per the germline V gene, CDR1 is SGDLS and CDR2 is YYNGEE. The CDR3 spells CASSVGLDSAFGQYF. CDR3 sequence (DNA): TGTGCCAGCAGCGTGGGGCTGGACAGCGCTTTTGGGCAGTACTTC.

The rearrangement uses TRBV5-6 and TRBJ2-7; the D is unclear. This CDR3 spans 12 amino acids. Germline CDR1 reads SGHDT; CDR2 reads YYEEEE. The V and J ends lost 5 bases and 4 bases respectively, with 10 bases between them. The CDR3 region is CASRSQSYEQYF. DNA of the CDR3: TGTGCCAGCAGGTCCCAGAGTTACGAGCAGTACTTC.

Notes on this clone: Other nucleotide sequences from this sample produce the same CDR3. The J gene is TRBJ1-1, the V gene TRBV19, with D unresolved. The CDR3 extends over 13 amino acids. Trimming shortened V by 1 base and J by 7 bases, and 10 bases separated the two germline ends. The germline CDR1 and CDR2 sequences are LNHDA and SQIVND (reference sequence). Here the CDR3 DNA reads TGTGCCAGTAGTATAGTAGGAGCAGGTGAAGCTTTCTTT. The encoded protein is CASSIVGAGEAFF.

The chain combines TRBV9 with TRBJ1-3; D not certain. Germline V lookup: CDR1 SGDLS, CDR2 YYNGEE. The CDR3 is 14 residues long. Trimming shortened V by 4 bases and J by 0 bases, and 8 bases separated the two germline ends. The CDR3 DNA sequence: TGTGCCAGCAGCTCCGGTTTCTCTGGAAACACCATATATTTT. Translating gives CASSSGFSGNTIYF.

The rearrangement links TRBV5-1 to TRBJ1-3; TRBD1 might be the D (6 bases). Germline values: CDR1 SGHRS, CDR2 YFSETQ. This CDR3 contains 20 residues. Trimming took off 0 bases at V and 0 bases at J, with 22 bases between the two ends. CDR3 sequence (DNA): TGCGCCAGCAGCTTGGCCAGGGGCAGGCCTTTAGGTGGCTCTGGAAACACCATATATTTT. Translating it yields CASSLARGRPLGGSGNTIYF.

The chain carries TRBV11-2 and TRBJ2-5, with TRBD2 matching over 10 bases. V trimming: 1 base; J trimming: 4 bases; junction bases outside the gene matches: 0. The CDR3 runs 14 residues. CDR1 is SGHAT and CDR2 is FQNNGV in the germline V gene. CDR3 protein: CASSLGLAGETQYF. CDR3 nucleotides: TGTGCCAGCAGCTTAGGACTAGCGGGAGAGACCCAGTACTTC.